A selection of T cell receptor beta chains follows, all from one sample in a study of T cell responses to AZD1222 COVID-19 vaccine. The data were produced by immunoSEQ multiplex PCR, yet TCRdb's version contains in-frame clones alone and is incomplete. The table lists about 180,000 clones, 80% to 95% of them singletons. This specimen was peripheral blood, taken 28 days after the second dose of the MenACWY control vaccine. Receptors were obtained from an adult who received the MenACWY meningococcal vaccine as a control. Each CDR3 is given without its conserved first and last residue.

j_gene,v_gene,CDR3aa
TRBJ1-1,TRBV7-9,ASQRGANTEAF
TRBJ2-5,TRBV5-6,ASSIWDQETQY
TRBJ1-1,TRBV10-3,AISPGTGSGTEAF
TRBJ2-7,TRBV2,ASVVLAGGPYEQY
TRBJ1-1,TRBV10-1,ASSEDAVRGTEAF
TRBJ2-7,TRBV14,ASSQSRGEQY
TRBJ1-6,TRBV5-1,ASSLVSGVGSPLH
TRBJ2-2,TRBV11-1,ASSSYRGLKLF
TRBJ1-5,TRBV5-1,ASSLGPEQPQH
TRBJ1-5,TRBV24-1,ATQYSSNQPQH
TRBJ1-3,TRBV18,ASSQGTYGNTIY
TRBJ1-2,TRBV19,ASRFGDGYT
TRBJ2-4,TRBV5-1,ASSEGQGTNIQY
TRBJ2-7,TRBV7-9,ATSERSEQY
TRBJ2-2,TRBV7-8,ASSSMGGPNTGELF
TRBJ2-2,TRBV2,ASDGQNTGELF
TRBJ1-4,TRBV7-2,ASSFYTNEKLF
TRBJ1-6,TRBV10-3,AISESPGTGAPLH
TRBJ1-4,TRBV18,ASSPLLDEKLF
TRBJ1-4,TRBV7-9,ASNSGRGETNEKLF
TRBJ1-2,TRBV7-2,ASSSDRTRGYT
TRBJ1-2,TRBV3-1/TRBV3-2,ASSQRGAAYGYT
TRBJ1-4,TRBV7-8,ASSLAGATTNEKLF
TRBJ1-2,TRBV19,ASSPMGEIGYT
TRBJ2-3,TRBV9,ASSIRTSGSTDTQY
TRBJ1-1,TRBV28,ASSQGQGRAF
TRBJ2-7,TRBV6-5,ASRQGSGVYEQY
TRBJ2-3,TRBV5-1,ASSLVPSPSTDTQY
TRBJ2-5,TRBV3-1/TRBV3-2,ASSHSGGGETQY
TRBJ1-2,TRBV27,ASSFLGGAGYGYT
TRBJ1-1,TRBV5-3,ARSPGRSIGAF
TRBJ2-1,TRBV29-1,SAGGTYNEQF
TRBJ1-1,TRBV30,ASDRDTDTEAF
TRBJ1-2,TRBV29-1,SVEGFRNYGYT
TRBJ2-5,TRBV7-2,ASSRAGGKETQY
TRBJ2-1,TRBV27,ASSVYGGVEQF
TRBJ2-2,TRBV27,ASSLEARPTGELF
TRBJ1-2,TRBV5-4,ASSWGDRRLGYT
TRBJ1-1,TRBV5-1,ASSTQTNTEAF
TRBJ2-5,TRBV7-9,ASSFQLAGAETQY
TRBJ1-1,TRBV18,ASSLRLEQAF
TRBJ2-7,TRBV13,ASRRIWDRAYEQY
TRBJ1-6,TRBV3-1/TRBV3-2,ASSSGNSPLH
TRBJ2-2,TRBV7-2,ASSLAMAGPAGSGELF